Below are 2 T cell receptor beta chains sequenced from a single sample in a study of cytomegalovirus exposure and HLA in healthy donors. The PCR was carried out with 60 Vbeta primers and 13 Jbeta primers. Generated by immunoSEQ multiplex PCR, the TCRdb table keeps only in-frame clones and is missing some. Of fewer than 200,000 clones listed, roughly 85% are singletons. Sequencing was performed on PBMCs. These receptors were collected from a woman aged 50 to 60 in good health and CMV-seropositive.

The chain links TRBV27 to TRBJ1-1; the D is unclear. Germline lookup yields CDR1 MNHEY and CDR2 SMNVEV (reference sequence). The germline V and J ends were trimmed by 10 bases and 2 bases, with 14 bases remaining between them. The CDR3 runs 13 residues. DNA of the CDR3: TGTGCCACCCGTAGAGTGCGAAACACTGAAGCTTTCTTT. Protein product: CATRRVRNTEAFF.

V and J are TRBV6-1 and TRBJ1-1; a weak D match, TRBD1 (5 bases). The germline V and J ends were trimmed by 5 bases and 1 base, with 11 bases remaining between them. This CDR3 spans 14 amino acids. The germline gives CDR1 MNHNS, CDR2 SASEGT. The CDR3 loop is CASSRDSRNTEAFF. CDR3 DNA: TGTGCCAGCAGTCGAGACAGTCGGAACACTGAAGCTTTCTTT.